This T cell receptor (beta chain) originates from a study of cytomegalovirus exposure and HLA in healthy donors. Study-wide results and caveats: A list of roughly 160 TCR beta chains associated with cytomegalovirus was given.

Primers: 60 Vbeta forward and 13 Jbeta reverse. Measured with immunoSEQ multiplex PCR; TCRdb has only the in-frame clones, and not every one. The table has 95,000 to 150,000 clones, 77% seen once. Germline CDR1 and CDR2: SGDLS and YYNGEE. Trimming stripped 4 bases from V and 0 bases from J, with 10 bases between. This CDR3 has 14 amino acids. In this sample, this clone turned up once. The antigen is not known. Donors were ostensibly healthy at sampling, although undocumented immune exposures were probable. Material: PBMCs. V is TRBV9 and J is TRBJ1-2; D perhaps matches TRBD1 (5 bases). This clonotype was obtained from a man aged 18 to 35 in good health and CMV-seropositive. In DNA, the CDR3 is TGTGCCAGCAGCAGGGGCCCACCTAACTATGGCTACACCTTC. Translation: CASSRGPPNYGYTF.